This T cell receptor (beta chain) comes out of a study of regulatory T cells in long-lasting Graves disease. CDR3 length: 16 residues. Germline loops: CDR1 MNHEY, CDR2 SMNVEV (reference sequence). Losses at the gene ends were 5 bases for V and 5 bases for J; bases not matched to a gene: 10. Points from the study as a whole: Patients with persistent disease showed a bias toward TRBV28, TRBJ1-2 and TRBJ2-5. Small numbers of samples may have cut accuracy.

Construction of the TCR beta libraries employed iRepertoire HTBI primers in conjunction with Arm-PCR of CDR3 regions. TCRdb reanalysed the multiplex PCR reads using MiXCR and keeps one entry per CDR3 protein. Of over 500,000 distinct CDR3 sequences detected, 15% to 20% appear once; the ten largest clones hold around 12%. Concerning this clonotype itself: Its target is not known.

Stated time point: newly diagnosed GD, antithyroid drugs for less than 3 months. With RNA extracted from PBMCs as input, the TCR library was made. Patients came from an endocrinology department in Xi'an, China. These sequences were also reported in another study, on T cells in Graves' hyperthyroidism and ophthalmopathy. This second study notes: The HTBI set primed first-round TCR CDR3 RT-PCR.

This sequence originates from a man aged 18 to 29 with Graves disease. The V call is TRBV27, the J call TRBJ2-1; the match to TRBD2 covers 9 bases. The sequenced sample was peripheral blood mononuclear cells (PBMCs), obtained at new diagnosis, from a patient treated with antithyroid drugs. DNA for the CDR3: TGTGCCAGCAGTCCTCTGCCTAGCGGGATTGACAATGAGCAGTTCTTC. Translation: CASSPLPSGIDNEQFF.